These 28 T cell receptor beta chains came from one sample sequenced in a study of T cell repertoires in cytomegalovirus infection (dated by TCRdb to about 2019). Sequenced using an Illumina HiSeq 1500. TCRdb itself trimmed the public reads at Q25 with fastp, ran MiXCR and retained productive beta chains. All rows with the same CDR3 protein become a single entry with the most common DNA and genes. This sample lists roughly 300,000 distinct CDR3 sequences; roughly 9.5% were detected once. Of the sample, 4.3% falls within the top ten clones. Specimen: PBMCs. All receptors derive from a human donor in good health (CMV status not recorded). Some clones in this sample may be carry-over from other donors' samples.

This sequence joins TRBV12-3 or TRBV12-4 and TRBJ2-1, with D maybe TRBD1 (5 bases). Trimming shortened V by 2 bases and J by 8 bases, and 13 bases separated the two germline ends. The CDR3 extends over 14 amino acids. CDR3 amino acids: CASSLRGRVYEQFF. The CDR3 nucleotides are TGTGCCAGCAGTTTAAGGGGCAGGGTCTATGAGCAGTTCTTC.

The sample holds many counts of this clonotype. The chain links TRBV6-1 to TRBJ2-7; the D call may be TRBD1 or TRBD2 (5 bases each). Trimming stripped 6 bases from V and 2 bases from J, with 11 bases between. This CDR3 has 13 residues. Germline CDR1 reads MNHNS; CDR2 reads SASEGT. DNA of the CDR3: TGTGCCAGCAGCCGAGGGACCACCTACGAGCAGTACTTC. Protein product: CASSRGTTYEQYF.

In its sample, this clonotype was seen a few times. This chain uses TRBV7-9 with TRBJ1-6, with D possibly matching TRBD1 (5 bases). CDR1 and CDR2 from the germline V gene are SEHNR and FQNEAQ (reference sequence). V shed 3 bases and J shed 9 bases, with 15 bases lying between them. The CDR3 spans 15 residues. In DNA form, the CDR3 reads TGTGCCAGCAGCTTCGGGGACGGCCCTATTTCACCCCTCCACTTT. Its translation: CASSFGDGPISPLHF.

This clonotype was picked up a small number of times. The rearrangement joins TRBV20-1 to TRBJ1-1, with unresolved D. The CDR3 is made up of 13 amino acids. Per the germline V gene, CDR1 is DFQATT and CDR2 is SNEGSKA (reference sequence). The V end lost 6 bases, the J end lost 2 bases, and 13 bases lay between the germline ends. In nucleotides, the CDR3 is TGCAGTGCCGAAAGGAGGGCAAACACTGAAGCTTTCTTT. The encoded protein is CSAERRANTEAFF.

The chain has TRBV20-1 and TRBJ2-1, with 11 bases matching TRBD2. V lost 5 bases, J lost 8 bases, and 8 bases stayed unmatched. From germline, CDR1 is DFQATT and CDR2 SNEGSKA (reference sequence). CDR3 length: 14 residues. The CDR3 sequence: CSALFSGRVHEQFF. CDR3 DNA sequence: TGCAGTGCTTTATTTAGCGGGAGGGTGCATGAGCAGTTCTTC.

The V and J genes are TRBV27 and TRBJ2-7; D remains unclear. The ends were cut back, 3 bases at V and 4 bases at J, with 16 bases in the middle. The CDR3 runs 15 residues. CDR1 is MNHEY and CDR2 is SMNVEV in the germline V gene (reference sequence). Written as DNA, the CDR3 is TGTGCCAGCAGTTTGGCCTCGGCAGGTCGTTACGAGCAGTACTTC. Translation gives CASSLASAGRYEQYF.

This clonotype was found many times. This rearrangement joins TRBV5-1 to TRBJ1-2; 9 bases fit TRBD1. CDR3 size: 16 residues. The V and J ends lost 2 bases and 8 bases, in that order; junction bases with no gene match: 13. Germline CDR1 is SGHRS and CDR2 is YFSETQ. The DNA for the CDR3 is TGCGCCAGCAGCTTCAACCCAGGACAGGGGATTGGAGGCTACACCTTC. Translating gives CASSFNPGQGIGGYTF.

The sample holds many counts of this clonotype. The J gene is TRBJ2-5, the V gene TRBV11-2, with D possibly TRBD2 on 6 matching bases. This CDR3 comprises 15 residues. The V gene's germline CDR1 is SGHAT and CDR2 FQNNGV. V was cut by 5 bases and J by 1 base, with 14 bases left in between. This CDR3 reads CASSPAGSGQETQYF. The CDR3 bases are TGTGCCAGCAGCCCCGCGGGTAGCGGCCAAGAGACCCAGTACTTC.

This clonotype occurred many times. The genes are TRBV7-2 and TRBJ2-1, with a possible D match to TRBD1 (7 bases). The germline V and J ends were trimmed by 5 bases and 0 bases, with 17 bases remaining between them. Germline lookup yields CDR1 SGHTA and CDR2 FQGNSA. The CDR3 contains 17 residues. The CDR3 coding sequence is TGTGCCAGCAGCCATCAGGGGGGCCGGAGCTCCTACAATGAGCAGTTCTTC. This codes for CASSHQGGRSSYNEQFF. Based on the CDR3 plus reference TRBV7-2 and TRBJ2-1, the full variable domain is GAGVSQSPSNKVTEKGKDVELRCDPISGHTALYWYRQSLGQGLEFLIYFQGNSAPDKSGLPSDRFSAERTGGSVSTLTIQRTQQEDSAVYLCASSHQGGRSSYNEQFFGPGTRLTVL.

V is TRBV19 and J is TRBJ2-2; 9 bases line up with TRBD1. Trimming removed 8 bases from V and 5 bases from J; junction bases left unmatched: 6. This CDR3 is 14 amino acids long. Germline-derived CDR1 and CDR2 are LNHDA and SQIVND (reference sequence). CDR3 loop: CASGTGSDTGELFF. DNA of the CDR3: TGTGCCAGTGGGACAGGGTCGGATACCGGGGAGCTGTTTTTT.

As regards this clonotype: Being one base from a much bigger clone, this may be a read error. This chain joins TRBV7-9 and TRBJ1-5; 8 bases agree with TRBD1. The CDR3 totals 14 residues. Germline V gives CDR1 SEHNR, CDR2 FQNEAQ (reference sequence). Trimming removed 5 bases from V and 6 bases from J; junction bases left unmatched: 6. The CDR3 loop reads CASSAQGAGQPQHF. The CDR3 DNA sequence: TGTGCCAGCAGCGCCCAGGGGGCAGGTCAGCCCCAGCATTTT.

This clonotype was seen only a few times. This chain links TRBV25-1 with TRBJ1-1, with D maybe TRBD1 (6 bases). V shed 6 bases and J shed 6 bases, with 8 bases lying between them. The CDR3 length is 11 residues. Germline-derived CDR1 and CDR2 are MGHDK and SYGVNS. DNA for the CDR3: TGTGCCAGCAGGGGGGCATCTGAAGCTTTCTTT. Translation gives CASRGASEAFF.

The CDR3 DNA reads as TGCAGTGCTAGAGATCCCCGTAGCGGAAGCACAGATACGCAGTATTTT. Translation gives CSARDPRSGSTDTQYF. The rearrangement uses TRBV20-1 and TRBJ2-3; maybe TRBD2 (6 bases). Deletions cut 0 bases from V and 0 bases from J, with 13 bases between. The CDR3 covers 16 residues. The germline CDR1 and CDR2 sequences are DFQATT and SNEGSKA (reference sequence).

CDR3 loop: CASSLIGQGLNAEAFF. The CDR3, as DNA: TGTGCCAGCAGTTTAATAGGACAGGGCCTCAACGCTGAAGCTTTCTTT. The chain has TRBV28 and TRBJ1-1, with 8 bases fitting TRBD1. CDR3 length equals 16 residues. After removal of 2 bases from V and 6 bases from J, the junction contained 11 bases not matched to a gene. Per germline, CDR1 MDHEN and CDR2 SYDVKM.

This clonotype has ten or more counts. The chain combines TRBV10-3 with TRBJ2-7; D unclear. The CDR3 is 12 residues long. Germline values: CDR1 ENHRY, CDR2 SYGVKD. Between the trimmed V and J ends, which lost 4 bases and 3 bases, there was a span of 7 bases. The CDR3 spells CAISGTDYEQYF. The CDR3 bases are TGTGCCATCAGTGGGACGGACTACGAGCAGTACTTC.

Ten or more counts support this clonotype. This rearrangement joins TRBV6-1 to TRBJ2-7, with D hard to call. This CDR3 contains 13 residues. The V gene lost 7 bases and the J gene lost 3 bases, with 13 bases spanning the gap. CDR1 and CDR2 from the germline V gene are MNHNS and SASEGT. As DNA, the CDR3 is TGTGCCAGCAAGAAGAGGTCAGACTACGAGCAGTACTTC. It translates to CASKKRSDYEQYF.

The table lists this clonotype with many counts. The chain has TRBV20-1 and TRBJ2-3; TRBD2 matches 11 bases. Per germline, CDR1 DFQATT and CDR2 SNEGSKA (reference sequence). The V gene end was trimmed by 2 bases and the J gene end by 3 bases; junction bases not matched to a gene: 4. The CDR3 runs 15 residues. CDR3 DNA sequence: TGCAGTGCTAGACCACTAGCGGGAGATACAGATACGCAGTATTTT. Translating it yields CSARPLAGDTDTQYF.

The rearrangement joins TRBV6-2 or TRBV6-3 to TRBJ1-2; 7 nucleotides align to TRBD1. J was trimmed by 3 bases and V by 4 bases; bases with no gene match: 2. CDR1 is MNHEY, CDR2 SVGEGT, per germline. CDR3 length: 13 amino acids. The CDR3 region is CASSFTGDYGYTF. The CDR3 coding sequence is TGTGCCAGCAGTTTTACAGGGGACTATGGCTACACCTTC.

CDR3 coding DNA: TGTGCCAGCAGCCTTTCTCCGGGACAGGGTAATGACTACGAGCAGTACTTC. Protein: CASSLSPGQGNDYEQYF. J is TRBJ2-7 and V is TRBV4-2; the match to TRBD1 covers 9 bases. J lost 3 bases, V lost 4 bases, and 13 bases had no gene match. The CDR3 is 17 residues long. In germline, CDR1 is LGHNA, CDR2 YNFKEQ.

This clonotype was seen repeatedly, ten times or more. Here the CDR3 reads CSAIPQGPLSNTEAFF. CDR3 DNA sequence: TGCAGTGCCATTCCGCAGGGCCCCCTTTCGAACACTGAAGCTTTCTTT. The chain recombines TRBV20-1 with TRBJ1-1; TRBD1 is a possible D gene (5 bases). The CDR3 runs 16 residues. The germline V and J ends were trimmed by 6 bases and 1 base, with 21 bases remaining between them. Germline V gene data show CDR1 as DFQATT and CDR2 as SNEGSKA (reference sequence).

This clonotype has at least ten counts. The chain couples TRBV7-2 to TRBJ2-1, with a weak D call TRBD1 (6 bases). Germline CDR1 reads SGHTA; CDR2 reads FQGNSA. V lost 1 base and J lost 7, with 11 bases in between. The CDR3 extends over 14 amino acids. Here the CDR3 reads CASSLGTASNEQFF. The CDR3 region has the DNA TGTGCCAGCAGCTTAGGGACAGCCTCTAATGAGCAGTTCTTC.

The chain carries TRBV11-2 and TRBJ1-6; TRBD1 might be the D (6 bases). The CDR3 runs to 16 residues. Germline CDR1 and CDR2: SGHAT and FQNNGV. Trimming cost V 4 bases and J 4 bases, with 14 bases left between them. CDR3 residues: CASSSTGTHYNSPLHF. In DNA form, the CDR3 reads TGTGCCAGCAGCTCTACAGGGACCCATTATAATTCACCCCTCCACTTT.

The J gene is TRBJ2-7, the V gene TRBV28, with 10 bases matching TRBD2. Germline-derived CDR1 and CDR2 are MDHEN and SYDVKM. The CDR3 is made up of 16 amino acids. The ends lost 3 bases at V and 5 bases at J; junction bases unmatched: 10. CDR3 nucleotide sequence: TGTGCCAGCAGTTTCGGGTGGGAAGCGGGAGGGAACGAGCAGTACTTC. Translated, it gives CASSFGWEAGGNEQYF.

In its sample, this clonotype was seen many times. The chain joins TRBV28 to TRBJ2-7; possibly TRBD1 or TRBD2 for D (7 bases each). There are 15 residues in the CDR3. V was clipped by 2 bases and J by 1 base, with 12 bases between them. CDR1 MDHEN and CDR2 SYDVKM come from the germline V gene. DNA of the CDR3: TGTGCCAGCAGTTTACCAGGGGGGGGATCCTACGAGCAGTACTTC. It translates to CASSLPGGGSYEQYF.

This rearrangement joins TRBV4-3 to TRBJ1-6; no clear D. V lost 2 bases, J lost 2 bases, and 13 bases lay in between. This CDR3 is 17 amino acids long. Germline assignment: CDR1 LGHNA and CDR2 YSLEER. CDR3: CASSQKIKATYNSPLHF. In nucleotides, the CDR3 is TGCGCCAGCAGCCAAAAGATAAAGGCGACCTATAATTCACCCCTCCACTTT.

There are many counts of this clonotype. This rearrangement joins TRBV5-5 to TRBJ2-4; 12 positions agree with TRBD2. V lost 3 bases and J lost 0; bases outside the gene matches: 10. CDR3 length: 19 amino acids. Germline loops: CDR1 SGHKS, CDR2 YYEKEE (reference sequence). DNA for the CDR3: TGTGCCAGCAGCTCATTGACTAGCGGGGGACTACTAGCCAAAAACATTCAGTACTTC. Amino acids: CASSSLTSGGLLAKNIQYF. The full variable domain, completed using reference TRBV5-5 and TRBJ2-4, is DAGVTQSPTHLIKTRGQQVTLRCSPISGHKSVSWYQQVLGQGPQFIFQYYEKEERGRGNFPDRFSARQFPNYSSELNVNALLLGDSALYLCASSSLTSGGLLAKNIQYFGAGTRLSVL.

The chain uses TRBV6-5 and TRBJ2-1; maybe TRBD2 (6 bases). The CDR3 totals 13 residues. Per germline, CDR1 MNHEY and CDR2 SVGAGI. V was shortened by 6 bases and J by 7 bases, with 13 bases between the two germline ends. Here the CDR3 reads CASSKFRGNEQFF. CDR3 DNA: TGTGCCAGCAGCAAGTTCCGGGGGAATGAGCAGTTCTTC.

V is TRBV18 and J is TRBJ2-5, with 9 nucleotides matching TRBD2. Trimming removed 3 bases from V and 5 bases from J; junction bases left unmatched: 4. In germline, CDR1 is KGHSH, CDR2 LQKENI. The CDR3 sequence is 14 residues long. The CDR3 DNA reads TGTGCCAGCTCACCGGGACTAGCCGCTGAGACCCAGTACTTC. Translation: CASSPGLAAETQYF.